Below, 32 T cell receptor beta chains from the same sample are listed, as sequenced in a study of blood T cell repertoires in COVID-19. Measured with immunoSEQ multiplex PCR; TCRdb has only the in-frame clones, and not every one. The sample consists of some 300,000 clones, around 90% of them appearing once. The sample was PBMCs or T cells enriched from blood (not recorded which). The receptors derive from a woman aged 30 to 39 who had recovered from COVID-19.

The chain carries TRBV21-1 and TRBJ1-1. TRBV21-1 is tagged as a pseudogene. The CDR3 contains 16 residues. The CDR3 sequence is CASKGKSTGGDTEAFF. CDR3 in DNA: TGTGCCAGCAAGGGAAAATCTACGGGGGGGGACACTGAAGCTTTCTTT.

The gene calls are TRBV27 and TRBJ1-1; tentatively, D is TRBD1 (5 bases). V lost 2 bases to trimming and J lost 2 bases, with 12 bases between them. The germline gives CDR1 MNHEY, CDR2 SMNVEV (reference sequence). The CDR3 spans 15 residues. CDR3 sequence reads: CASSLIGGANTEAFF. In DNA form, the CDR3 reads TGTGCCAGCAGTTTAATAGGTGGGGCTAACACTGAAGCTTTCTTT.

J is TRBJ2-5 and V is TRBV7-9, with a possible D match to TRBD1 (6 bases). Germline V gene data show CDR1 as SEHNR and CDR2 as FQNEAQ (reference sequence). V gave up 3 bases and J gave up 3 bases, with 8 bases separating them. The CDR3 extends over 13 amino acids. CDR3 protein: CASSLRGKETQYF. The CDR3 region has the DNA TGTGCCAGCAGCTTGAGGGGGAAAGAGACCCAGTACTTC.

The rearrangement joins TRBV11-3 to TRBJ1-2, with unresolved D. Per germline, CDR1 SGHNT and CDR2 YENEEA. The V end lost 5 bases, the J end lost 0 bases, and 10 bases lay between the germline ends. This CDR3 has 14 residues. DNA for the CDR3: TGTGCCAGCAGCCTTGGTCGGGCTAACTATGGCTACACCTTC. Encoded protein: CASSLGRANYGYTF. Using reference TRBV11-3 and TRBJ1-2 for the parts outside the CDR3, the full variable domain is EAGVVQSPRYKIIEKKQPVAFWCNPISGHNTLYWYLQNLGQGPELLIRYENEEAVDDSQLPKDRFSAERLKGVDSTLKIQPAELGDSAVYLCASSLGRANYGYTFGSGTRLTVV.

Details on this clone: A clone one base away is much larger, so this may be a read error. Additional DNA sequences in this sample encode the identical CDR3. The chain combines TRBV5-3 with TRBJ2-7, with a possible D match to TRBD1 (7 bases). TRBV5-3 is given ORF status, its function remaining uncertain. Trimming stripped 3 bases from V and 5 bases from J, with 18 bases between. The CDR3 has 15 residues. Here the CDR3 DNA reads TGTGCCAGAAGCTGGGGGGACAGCCCAAGCCACGAGCAGTACTTC. Encoded protein: CARSWGDSPSHEQYF.

The gene calls are TRBV2 and TRBJ2-5; D is possibly TRBD2 (5 bases). Germline V CDR1 and CDR2: SNHLY, FYNNEI. Deletions cut 4 bases from V and 4 bases from J, with 7 bases between. This CDR3 contains 12 residues. As DNA, the CDR3 is TGTGCCAGCAGTGCGGGGTTAGAGACCCAGTACTTC. Translating gives CASSAGLETQYF.

The CDR3 sequence: CASRGGGGAFF. The DNA for the CDR3 is TGTGCCAGCCGAGGAGGCGGGGGAGCTTTCTTT. The V gene is TRBV5-6, the J gene TRBJ1-1; D is perhaps TRBD1 (5 bases). V was shortened by 7 bases and J by 10 bases, with 14 bases between the two germline ends. Germline V gene sequence: CDR1 SGHDT, CDR2 YYEEEE. The length of the CDR3 is 11 residues.

V is TRBV5-8 and J is TRBJ1-2; TRBD1 aligns across 10 bases. Trimming took 0 bases from V and 10 from J; bases not matched to a gene: 18. Per the germline V gene, CDR1 is SGHTS and CDR2 is YDEGEE. The CDR3 totals 18 residues. The CDR3 nucleotides are TGTGCCAGCAGCTTGGCTACGCAGGGACAGGGGCTACCTACGTCCTACACCTTC. As protein: CASSLATQGQGLPTSYTF. The variable domain in full, with the rest retrieved from reference TRBV5-8 and TRBJ1-2, is EAGVTQSPTHLIKTRGQQATLRCSPISGHTSVYWYQQALGLGLQFLLWYDEGEERNRGNFPPRFSGRQFPNYSSELNVNALELEDSALYLCASSLATQGQGLPTSYTFGSGTRLTVV.

Worth noting for this clone: At one end, the junction sequence differs from germline, possibly due to a read error. The chain employs TRBV24-1 and TRBJ1-2; TRBD1 is a possible D gene (5 bases). Per the germline V gene, CDR1 is KGHDR and CDR2 is SFDVKD. The CDR3 is 15 residues long. The CDR3 DNA reads TGCGAGGGGAGGGCCCCCGCCCAGGCTAACTATGGCTACACCTTC. This codes for CEGRAPAQANYGYTF.

The J gene is TRBJ1-5, the V gene TRBV18, with TRBD1 identical over 8 bases. Germline V gene data show CDR1 as KGHSH and CDR2 as LQKENI. After removal of 1 base from V and 4 bases from J, the junction contained 9 bases not matched to a gene. CDR3 length: 17 amino acids. The CDR3 loop is CASSPRGSDRVNQPQHF. DNA for the CDR3: TGTGCCAGCTCACCACGTGGGTCGGACAGGGTTAATCAGCCCCAGCATTTT.

The table lists this clone with a few counts. The J gene is TRBJ1-5, the V gene TRBV12-3 or TRBV12-4; D gene ambiguous. The CDR3 covers 12 residues. Trimming removed 3 bases at V and 6 bases at J, with 6 bases between. CDR3 protein: CASSFRGQPQHF. The CDR3, as DNA: TGTGCCAGCAGTTTTCGGGGTCAGCCCCAGCATTTT.

J is TRBJ1-5 and V is TRBV7-9, with D unresolved. Germline CDR1 reads SEHNR; CDR2 reads FQNEAQ (reference sequence). V lost 2 bases and J 6 bases, leaving 8 bases between the germline ends. The CDR3 contains 13 residues. The CDR3 DNA reads as TGTGCCAGCAGCTTAACCGAGGGTCAGCCCCAGCATTTT. This codes for CASSLTEGQPQHF. Full variable domain (outside the CDR3, taken from reference TRBV7-9 and TRBJ1-5): DTGVSQNPRHKITKRGQNVTFRCDPISEHNRLYWYRQTLGQGPEFLTYFQNEAQLEKSRLLSDRFSAERPKGSFSTLEIQRTEQGDSAMYLCASSLTEGQPQHFGDGTRLSIL.

The chain recombines TRBV14 with TRBJ1-2; 8 nucleotides align to TRBD1. The trim removed 4 bases at V and 2 bases at J, leaving 9 bases unmatched. This CDR3 is built from 16 residues. Looked up from germline, CDR1 is SGHDN and CDR2 is FVKESK. The CDR3 nucleotides read TGTGCCAGCAGCCCTCCCGTTACAGGGGGGAACTATGGCTACACCTTC. Translation: CASSPPVTGGNYGYTF.

The gene calls are TRBV5-5 and TRBJ2-5, with 9 bases fitting TRBD2. Germline CDR1 SGHKS, CDR2 YYEKEE (reference sequence). V dropped 3 bases and J dropped 4; count of bases not matched to a gene: 10. The CDR3 totals 16 residues. The CDR3 reads CASSSPQRAGGETQYF. CDR3 DNA sequence: TGTGCCAGCAGCTCGCCCCAAAGAGCGGGGGGAGAGACCCAGTACTTC.

The V and J genes are TRBV19 and TRBJ1-1; 7 positions agree with TRBD1. The germline gives CDR1 LNHDA, CDR2 SQIVND (reference sequence). After removal of 4 bases from V and 3 bases from J, the junction contained 2 bases not matched to a gene. The CDR3 is made up of 13 amino acids. CDR3 DNA sequence: TGTGCCAGTAGTACCGACAGGGACACTGAAGCTTTCTTT. It specifies CASSTDRDTEAFF.

CDR3 loop: CAWSAWDSSYEQYF. Written as DNA, the CDR3 is TGTGCCTGGAGTGCTTGGGACAGTTCCTACGAGCAGTACTTC. The chain recombines TRBV30 with TRBJ2-7, with 7 bases identical to TRBD1. The CDR3 sequence is 14 residues long. J lost 1 base, V lost 1 base, and 4 bases had no gene match. CDR1 is GTSNPN, CDR2 SVGIG, per germline (reference sequence). Variable domain in full (rest from reference TRBV30 and TRBJ2-7): SQTIHQWPATLVQPVGSPLSLECTVEGTSNPNLYWYRQAAGRGLQLLFYSVGIGQISSEVPQNLSASRPQDRQFILSSKKLLLSDSGFYLCAWSAWDSSYEQYFGPGTRLTVT.

The V call is TRBV1, the J call TRBJ2-1; the DNA was not used to check the table's D call, TRBD2. TRBV1 is termed a pseudogene. CDR3 length equals 19 residues. This CDR3 is CTSSPTPSTSGGPYNEQFF. The CDR3 DNA reads TGCACCAGCAGCCCGACACCGTCTACTAGCGGGGGGCCCTACAATGAGCAGTTCTTC.

This chain links TRBV3-1 (or the pseudogene TRBV3-2) with TRBJ2-3, with 7 nucleotides matching TRBD2. The germline V gene encodes CDR1 LGHDT and CDR2 YNNKEL (reference sequence). The CDR3 runs to 16 residues. J gave up 0 bases and V 4 bases, and 7 bases lay outside the gene matches. The CDR3 nucleotides read TGTGCCAGCAGCCCATACGGTAGCGGGAGCACAGATACGCAGTATTTT. Encoded protein: CASSPYGSGSTDTQYF.

This clone appeared a few times. V is TRBV19 and J is TRBJ1-5, with D uncertain. Germline V gives CDR1 LNHDA, CDR2 SQIVND (reference sequence). V shed 4 bases and J shed 0 bases, with 10 bases lying between them. CDR3 length equals 15 residues. The CDR3 DNA reads as TGTGCCAGTAGTAGAGCTTCCTATAGCAATCAGCCCCAGCATTTT. Amino acid sequence: CASSRASYSNQPQHF.

This rearrangement joins TRBV18 to TRBJ1-4; D might be TRBD1 (5 bases). Germline-derived CDR1 and CDR2 are KGHSH and LQKENI. V was trimmed by 4 bases and J by 3 bases, leaving 12 bases between them. This CDR3 has 15 amino acids. Written as DNA, the CDR3 is TGTGCCAGCTCACGCACTCAGGGATCTAATGAAAAACTGTTTTTT. Its translation: CASSRTQGSNEKLFF.

This clone has a handful of counts. The J gene is TRBJ1-5, the V gene TRBV28; D may be TRBD1 (5 bases). Trimming stripped 10 bases from V and 2 bases from J, with 15 bases between. The CDR3 has 14 residues. The germline V gene encodes CDR1 MDHEN and CDR2 SYDVKM. The CDR3 bases are TGTGCCACCCCGGGGGGAAGAGGCAATCAGCCCCAGCATTTT. Translating gives CATPGGRGNQPQHF. The full variable domain, its missing parts supplied by reference TRBV28 and TRBJ1-5, is DVKVTQSSRYLVKRTGEKVFLECVQDMDHENMFWYRQDPGLGLRLIYFSYDVKMKEKGDIPEGYSVSREKKERFSLILESASTNQTSMYLCATPGGRGNQPQHFGDGTRLSIL.

CDR3 region: CASSPRGSLSYEQYF. DNA for the CDR3: TGTGCCAGCAGCCCCCGGGGAAGTCTCTCCTACGAGCAGTACTTC. V gene TRBV9 combines with J gene TRBJ2-7; D may be TRBD2 (5 bases). The V end was cut by 4 bases, the J end by 0 bases, with 14 bases between. CDR1 is SGDLS and CDR2 is YYNGEE in the germline V gene. This CDR3 is built from 15 residues.

V usage is TRBV10-3 and J usage is TRBJ2-7; TRBD1 matches at 8 bases. Germline-derived CDR1 and CDR2 are ENHRY and SYGVKD. The CDR3 is 16 amino acids. V gave up 3 bases and J gave up 5 bases; unmatched junction bases: 12. The CDR3 nucleotides are TGTGCCATCAGTGATACTAAGGACAGGGAAAAAAACGAGCAGTACTTC. This encodes CAISDTKDREKNEQYF.

The rearrangement links TRBV6-5 to TRBJ1-2; tentative D call: TRBD1 (6 bases). There are 15 residues in the CDR3. The V gene's germline CDR1 is MNHEY and CDR2 SVGAGI. V was shortened by 6 bases and J by 4 bases, with 18 bases between the two germline ends. The CDR3: CASSWDIVGTYGYTF. As DNA, the CDR3 is TGTGCCAGCAGCTGGGACATCGTCGGGACCTATGGCTACACCTTC.

V gene TRBV9 combines with J gene TRBJ2-3; 12 bases agree with TRBD2. V lost 0 bases, J lost 4 bases, and 0 bases stayed unmatched. CDR3 length equals 15 residues. The germline CDR1 and CDR2 sequences are SGDLS and YYNGEE. CDR3 residues: CASSVGTSGADTQYF. CDR3 bases: TGTGCCAGCAGCGTAGGGACTAGCGGGGCAGATACGCAGTATTTT.

The chain uses TRBV12-3 or TRBV12-4 and TRBJ1-1; D is ambiguous. This CDR3 has 13 residues. V was pared by 6 bases and J by 5 bases, with 13 bases between. CDR3 protein: CASSLGRWTEAFF. As DNA, the CDR3 is TGTGCCAGCAGCTTGGGGAGATGGACTGAAGCTTTCTTT.

The chain is built from TRBV28 and TRBJ1-4; TRBD1 is a possible D gene (6 bases). The CDR3 length is 14 residues. CDR1 MDHEN and CDR2 SYDVKM come from the germline V gene. Trimming removed 2 bases at V and 7 bases at J, with 11 bases between. This CDR3 reads CASSLPGTSEKLFF. CDR3 sequence (DNA): TGTGCCAGCAGTTTACCCGGGACAAGTGAAAAACTGTTTTTT.

The gene calls are TRBV4-2 and TRBJ2-6, with 7 positions matching TRBD1. Germline V gene sequence: CDR1 LGHNA, CDR2 YNFKEQ. This CDR3 is built from 17 residues. The trim removed 2 bases at V and 0 bases at J, leaving 4 bases unmatched. CDR3 amino acids: CASSQRQGSSGANVLTF. For the CDR3, the DNA is TGTGCCAGCAGCCAAAGACAGGGCAGCTCTGGGGCCAACGTCCTGACTTTC.

The V and J genes are TRBV27 and TRBJ2-2; TRBD1 matches 7 bases. V lost 3 bases to trimming and J lost 1 base; unmatched junction nucleotides: 11. The CDR3 sequence is 18 residues long. Germline loops: CDR1 MNHEY, CDR2 SMNVEV (reference sequence). This CDR3 is CASSLQVGRGRNTGELFF. The DNA of the CDR3 is TGTGCCAGCAGTTTGCAGGTTGGCAGGGGGAGGAACACCGGGGAGCTGTTTTTT.

This sequence joins TRBV18 and TRBJ2-1, with 7 bases lining up with TRBD2. CDR1 is KGHSH, CDR2 LQKENI, per germline. The CDR3 length is 17 residues. V shed 6 bases and J 0 bases; nucleotides not matched to a gene: 11. The DNA of the CDR3 is TGTGCCAGCTCTCCCACCATAGCGGGTGGCTCCTACAATGAGCAGTTCTTC. Its translation: CASSPTIAGGSYNEQFF.

The chain employs TRBV19 and TRBJ1-3, with 9 bases lining up with TRBD1. This CDR3 is 15 amino acids long. Per the germline V gene, CDR1 is LNHDA and CDR2 is SQIVND (reference sequence). V lost 10 bases, J lost 2 bases, and 9 bases stayed unmatched. The CDR3 region has the DNA TGTGCCACTGCGCCGGGACAGGGTGCTGGAAACACCATATATTTT. Encoded protein: CATAPGQGAGNTIYF. Supplemented by reference TRBV19 and TRBJ1-3, the full variable domain reads DGGITQSPKYLFRKEGQNVTLSCEQNLNHDAMYWYRQDPGQGLRLIYYSQIVNDFQKGDIAEGYSVSREKKESFPLTVTSAQKNPTAFYLCATAPGQGAGNTIYFGEGSWLTVV.

This clone has more than one count but fewer than ten. This chain joins TRBV6-1 and TRBJ1-3; D is ambiguous. Germline assignment: CDR1 MNHNS and CDR2 SASEGT. V lost 2 bases to trimming and J lost 4 bases, with 9 bases between them. The CDR3 has 14 residues. The CDR3 protein is CASSEWAVGNTIYF. CDR3 nucleotide sequence: TGTGCCAGCAGTGAATGGGCAGTAGGAAACACCATATATTTT.